This T cell receptor beta chain stems from a study of T cell responses to AZD1222 COVID-19 vaccine. The data were produced by immunoSEQ multiplex PCR, yet TCRdb's version contains in-frame clones alone and is incomplete. Among over 120,000 clones listed, nearly 95% were seen once. CDR3 length equals 16 residues. V was clipped by 0 bases and J by 8 bases; unmatched bases: 8. CDR1 is KGHSH, CDR2 LQKENI, per germline. This TCR was sampled from an adult in good health. Sequencing used peripheral blood, obtained on day 0 of AZD1222 vaccination. The rearrangement uses TRBV18 and TRBJ2-1, with 9 positions matching TRBD1. The CDR3 reads CASSPPIQGAFDEQFF. The CDR3 DNA sequence: TGTGCCAGCTCACCACCAATACAGGGGGCGTTCGATGAGCAGTTCTTC.